The next 26 T cell receptor beta chains were all read from a single sample in a study of blood T cell repertoires in COVID-19. TCRdb's copy holds only in-frame clones and misses some; the assay was immunoSEQ multiplex PCR. Altogether 470,000 or so clones are present, 70% to 90% being singletons, with the ten largest covering under 4%. The sequenced material came from peripheral blood. These receptors came from a human donor in a cohort sampled during active COVID-19.

V and J are TRBV5-1 and TRBJ2-7; 8 bases map to TRBD2. J was trimmed by 0 bases and V by 2 bases; bases with no gene match: 13. Germline CDR1 and CDR2: SGHRS and YFSETQ. The CDR3 loop spans 18 amino acids. The chain's CDR3 is CASSFAMRLAKHSYEQYF. Here the CDR3 DNA reads TGCGCCAGCAGCTTTGCAATGAGACTAGCGAAACACTCCTACGAGCAGTACTTC.

Here the CDR3 DNA reads TGTGCCAGCAGTTCTATCCTTCTAGCGGGAGTACGTAATGAGCAGTTCTTC. The encoded protein is CASSSILLAGVRNEQFF. The gene calls are TRBV27 and TRBJ2-1; 10 bases map to TRBD2. The CDR3 runs to 17 residues. Per germline, CDR1 MNHEY and CDR2 SMNVEV (reference sequence). V shed 4 bases, J shed 7 bases, and the junction held 13 bases outside the gene matches.

V and J are TRBV6-5 and TRBJ2-3, with 7 bases fitting TRBD1. CDR3 length: 15 residues. Germline V gives CDR1 MNHEY, CDR2 SVGAGI. Trimming at V came to 6 bases and at J to 5 bases, leaving 11 bases not matched to a gene. CDR3 in amino acids: CASRGDREYKDTQYF. In DNA, the CDR3 is TGTGCCAGCAGAGGCGACAGGGAGTATAAAGATACGCAGTATTTT.

This clone is a singleton in its sample. This rearrangement joins TRBV7-9 to TRBJ2-7; 9 nucleotides agree with TRBD2. This CDR3 contains 15 residues. The germline CDR1 and CDR2 sequences are SEHNR and FQNEAQ (reference sequence). V was pared by 5 bases and J by 0 bases, with 5 bases of the junction left unmatched. The chain's CDR3 is CASSGPSGASYEQYF. CDR3 DNA: TGTGCCAGCAGCGGCCCTAGCGGGGCCTCCTACGAGCAGTACTTC.

In this sample, this clone turned up a few times. The CDR3, as DNA: TGCAGCGCTCATAAGGGACAGGGTAGGAATGAGCAGTTCTTC. Its translation: CSAHKGQGRNEQFF. The rearrangement joins TRBV29-1 to TRBJ2-1; TRBD1 aligns across 9 bases. The junction had 11 bases not matched to a gene; V was cut back by 7 bases and J by 7 bases. Germline CDR1 SQVTM, CDR2 ANQGSEA. The CDR3 has 14 residues.

This clone was recorded only once. The genes are TRBV6-1 and TRBJ1-5, with D maybe TRBD1 (5 bases). V gave up 3 bases and J gave up 7 bases, with 13 bases separating them. The CDR3 consists of 14 residues. Germline loops: CDR1 MNHNS, CDR2 SASEGT. The CDR3 loop reads CASSDRELRQPQHF. The CDR3 DNA reads as TGTGCCAGCAGTGACAGGGAATTAAGGCAGCCCCAGCATTTT.

The chain joins TRBV28 to TRBJ2-3, with TRBD2 matching 14 bases. CDR1 MDHEN and CDR2 SYDVKM come from the germline V gene. V was clipped by 8 bases and J by 0 bases; unmatched bases: 16. This CDR3 region has 20 residues. The CDR3 is CASFDRTSGRLRPSTDTQYF. CDR3 nucleotide sequence: TGTGCCAGCTTCGACCGGACTAGCGGGAGGTTAAGGCCTAGCACAGATACGCAGTATTTT. The full variable domain, completed using reference TRBV28 and TRBJ2-3, is DVKVTQSSRYLVKRTGEKVFLECVQDMDHENMFWYRQDPGLGLRLIYFSYDVKMKEKGDIPEGYSVSREKKERFSLILESASTNQTSMYLCASFDRTSGRLRPSTDTQYFGPGTRLTVL.

This clone turned up a few times. The chain couples TRBV5-4 to TRBJ1-6; TRBD1 matches 9 bases. The junction had 10 bases not matched to a gene; V was cut back by 5 bases and J by 7 bases. Per the germline V gene, CDR1 is SGHNT and CDR2 is YYREEE (reference sequence). The CDR3 length is 16 residues. CDR3 in amino acids: CASRNGGTGMNSPLHF. CDR3 in DNA: TGTGCCAGCAGAAATGGTGGGACAGGGATGAATTCACCCCTCCACTTT. Drawing the rest from reference TRBV5-4 and TRBJ1-6, the complete variable domain is ETGVTQSPTHLIKTRGQQVTLRCSSQSGHNTVSWYQQALGQGPQFIFQYYREEENGRGNFPPRFSGLQFPNYSSELNVNALELDDSALYLCASRNGGTGMNSPLHFGNGTRLTVT.

The chain joins TRBV7-2 to TRBJ1-1, with TRBD1 as a possible D gene (6 bases). V was pared by 4 bases and J by 0 bases, with 9 bases between. CDR1 and CDR2 (germline): SGHTA, FQGNSA. This CDR3 spans 14 amino acids. The DNA of the CDR3 is TGTGCCAGCAGCTCCGGGACACTGAACACTGAAGCTTTCTTT. Protein product: CASSSGTLNTEAFF.

The chain has TRBV25-1 and TRBJ2-7; 9 nucleotides match TRBD1. Germline V gene data show CDR1 as MGHDK and CDR2 as SYGVNS. The CDR3 contains 14 residues. With V trimmed by 4 bases and J by 2 bases, 3 bases remained unmatched. The CDR3 region has the DNA TGTGCCAGCAGTGCCCGACAGGGGGCCTACGAGCAGTACTTC. Encoded protein: CASSARQGAYEQYF.

This clone has a single count. The chain employs TRBV28 and TRBJ2-7; 7 bases match TRBD2. Germline trimming cut 6 bases from V and 1 base from J; bases unmatched to any gene: 6. This CDR3 is 14 amino acids long. Germline V lookup: CDR1 MDHEN, CDR2 SYDVKM. The CDR3 DNA reads TGTGCCAGCAGCCTCCGAGCGGGATCCTACGAGCAGTACTTC. Amino acids: CASSLRAGSYEQYF.

The chain combines TRBV5-1 with TRBJ1-1; 12 bases align to TRBD1. V lost 7 bases and J lost 2; bases outside the gene matches: 6. The CDR3 has 15 amino acids. The germline CDR1 and CDR2 sequences are SGHRS and YFSETQ. The CDR3 loop reads CASGGQGAINTEAFF. CDR3 nucleotides: TGCGCCAGCGGGGGACAGGGGGCGATCAACACTGAAGCTTTCTTT.

The rearrangement links TRBV7-8 to TRBJ2-7; D is perhaps TRBD2 (6 bases). The germline V and J ends were trimmed by 1 base and 3 bases, with 13 bases remaining between them. The CDR3 has 15 amino acids. Germline V gene data show CDR1 as SGHVS and CDR2 as FQNEAQ. This CDR3 is CASSLVSRLVYEQYF. The CDR3 bases are TGTGCCAGCAGCTTAGTGTCCCGACTAGTCTACGAGCAGTACTTC.

The CDR3 DNA reads TGCAGTGCTAGTTCACCAGGAGGACTAGCGGGAGGGCCAGATACGCAGTATTTT. Protein: CSASSPGGLAGGPDTQYF. The gene calls are TRBV20-1 and TRBJ2-3; 15 nucleotides agree with TRBD2. The CDR3 has 18 amino acids. V was clipped by 3 bases and J by 4 bases; unmatched bases: 11. Germline V CDR1 and CDR2: DFQATT, SNEGSKA (reference sequence).

This clone showed up just a few times. The sample contains more than one DNA sequence encoding this CDR3. V gene TRBV7-9 combines with J gene TRBJ1-2, with TRBD1 matching over 7 bases. The CDR3 totals 12 residues. In germline, CDR1 is SEHNR, CDR2 FQNEAQ (reference sequence). V lost 2 bases and J lost 8; bases outside the gene matches: 2. The CDR3 coding sequence is TGTGCCAGCAGCTTACAGGGGGTCGGCTACACCTTC. It specifies CASSLQGVGYTF.

J is TRBJ2-5 and V is TRBV9, with TRBD1 as a possible D gene (5 bases). The CDR3 runs to 12 residues. CDR1 and CDR2 from the germline V gene are SGDLS and YYNGEE. Deletions cut 3 bases from V and 5 bases from J, with 8 bases between. The CDR3 loop is CASSEKGETQYF. In DNA form, the CDR3 reads TGTGCCAGCAGCGAAAAGGGGGAGACCCAGTACTTC.

This chain joins TRBV12-3 or TRBV12-4 and TRBJ2-7, with D possibly being TRBD2 (5 bases). This CDR3 region has 13 residues. V lost 0 bases and J lost 5, with 8 bases in between. The CDR3 bases are TGTGCCAGCAGTTTAGCGAGGGTTAACGAGCAGTACTTC. Its translation: CASSLARVNEQYF.

The J gene is TRBJ2-1, the V gene TRBV24-1; 11 bases line up with TRBD2. Germline CDR1 is KGHDR and CDR2 is SFDVKD. With V trimmed by 9 bases and J by 8 bases, 14 bases remained unmatched. The CDR3 sequence is 16 residues long. CDR3 bases: TGTGCCACCGCGACTAGCGGGGAGCAAATTGTCGATGAGCAGTTCTTC. Protein sequence: CATATSGEQIVDEQFF.

The chain uses TRBV5-1 and TRBJ2-5, with D perhaps matching TRBD2 (5 bases). The V end was cut by 1 base, the J end by 4 bases, with 11 bases between. Germline CDR1 reads SGHRS; CDR2 reads YFSETQ. The CDR3 spans 14 residues. The CDR3: CASSLRPSRETQYF. The CDR3 region has the DNA TGCGCCAGCAGCTTGAGGCCTAGCCGAGAGACCCAGTACTTC. Variable domain in full (rest from reference TRBV5-1 and TRBJ2-5): KAGVTQTPRYLIKTRGQQVTLSCSPISGHRSVSWYQQTPGQGLQFLFEYFSETQRNKGNFPGRFSGRQFSNSRSEMNVSTLELGDSALYLCASSLRPSRETQYFGPGTRLLVL.

This chain links TRBV2 with TRBJ2-1; TRBD1 agrees at 9 bases. The germline V gene encodes CDR1 SNHLY and CDR2 FYNNEI. The CDR3 totals 17 residues. Losses at the gene ends were 0 bases for V and 12 bases for J; bases not matched to a gene: 15. CDR3 sequence: CASSEAMAGQGPHGQFF. Written as DNA, the CDR3 is TGTGCCAGCAGTGAAGCAATGGCAGGACAGGGGCCTCACGGGCAGTTCTTC.

J is TRBJ2-3 and V is TRBV24-1, with TRBD2 matching over 14 bases. The CDR3 runs to 17 residues. V lost 4 bases and J lost 6; bases outside the gene matches: 8. The germline V gene encodes CDR1 KGHDR and CDR2 SFDVKD. The CDR3 loop reads CATSDPGTSGRGDTQYF. CDR3 sequence (DNA): TGTGCCACCAGTGACCCCGGGACTAGCGGGAGAGGGGATACGCAGTATTTT.

CDR3 nucleotide sequence: TGTGCCAGCAGCCATTACGCGGGAGGGGGTACCGGGGAGCTGTTTTTT. Translating gives CASSHYAGGGTGELFF. The chain joins TRBV4-2 to TRBJ2-2; 9 bases are a match to TRBD2. The CDR3 runs 16 residues. V dropped 3 bases and J dropped 5; count of bases not matched to a gene: 7. Germline V gene lookup returns CDR1 LGHNA and CDR2 YNFKEQ.

The V call is TRBV5-5, the J call TRBJ2-7; 7 nucleotides align to TRBD1. The CDR3 is 14 residues long. CDR1 SGHKS and CDR2 YYEKEE come from the germline V gene (reference sequence). V dropped 0 bases and J dropped 3; count of bases not matched to a gene: 3. The CDR3 DNA reads as TGTGCCAGCAGCTTGGGCAACAGGGGCTACGAGCAGTACTTC. Amino acid sequence: CASSLGNRGYEQYF. The full variable domain, rest sourced from reference TRBV5-5 and TRBJ2-7, is DAGVTQSPTHLIKTRGQQVTLRCSPISGHKSVSWYQQVLGQGPQFIFQYYEKEERGRGNFPDRFSARQFPNYSSELNVNALLLGDSALYLCASSLGNRGYEQYFGPGTRLTVT.

The chain employs TRBV9 and TRBJ2-2; tentatively, D is TRBD2 (5 bases). Germline CDR1 reads SGDLS; CDR2 reads YYNGEE. This CDR3 contains 15 residues. The germline V and J ends were trimmed by 0 bases and 7 bases, with 13 bases remaining between them. The CDR3 loop reads CASSVDEGVVGELFF. The CDR3 coding sequence is TGTGCCAGCAGCGTAGACGAGGGAGTGGTCGGGGAGCTGTTTTTT.

V gene TRBV9 combines with J gene TRBJ2-5, with TRBD1 matching 8 bases. Germline-derived CDR1 and CDR2 are SGDLS and YYNGEE. After removal of 4 bases from V and 3 bases from J, the junction contained 2 bases not matched to a gene. The CDR3 consists of 13 residues. This CDR3 is CASSTGGEETQYF. The CDR3, as DNA: TGTGCCAGCAGCACAGGGGGAGAAGAGACCCAGTACTTC.

This clone was detected a few times. This chain joins TRBV6-4 and TRBJ2-1; D possibly corresponds to TRBD2 (6 bases). The CDR3 runs 14 residues. V lost 5 bases, J lost 2 bases, and 10 bases lay in between. Germline assignment: CDR1 MRHNA and CDR2 SNTAGT. The CDR3, as DNA: TGTGCCAGCAGTTTGACTAGTACCTACAATGAGCAGTTCTTC. Amino acid sequence: CASSLTSTYNEQFF.